This T cell receptor beta chain was identified during a study of liver allograft versus peripheral blood T cells. Turning to the study itself: Graft-liver T cell receptor repertoires were compared against recipient peripheral blood repertoires. Study-level findings and limits: It was reported that the T cell receptor repertoires found inside liver allografts differed from those that were detected in peripheral blood.

TCRdb itself ran the reads through MiXCR, one entry per CDR3 protein. This table holds just over 5,000 distinct CDR3 sequences, 15% to 20% found once. As regards this clonotype: Its antigen remains unknown. A much larger clone sits a single nucleotide away, making a read error possible.

There are 10 residues in the CDR3. V was shortened by 6 bases and J by 11 bases, with 10 bases between the two germline ends. The germline CDR1 and CDR2 sequences are MNHNS and SASEGT. The gene calls are TRBV6-1 and TRBJ1-1, with a tentative D call TRBD1 (6 bases). This receptor was obtained from a human patient who had a liver transplant. Some T cells here may be from the graft donor. The CDR3 region is CASSTGCAFF. Here the CDR3 DNA reads TGTGCCAGCAGCACAGGGTGTGCTTTCTTT.